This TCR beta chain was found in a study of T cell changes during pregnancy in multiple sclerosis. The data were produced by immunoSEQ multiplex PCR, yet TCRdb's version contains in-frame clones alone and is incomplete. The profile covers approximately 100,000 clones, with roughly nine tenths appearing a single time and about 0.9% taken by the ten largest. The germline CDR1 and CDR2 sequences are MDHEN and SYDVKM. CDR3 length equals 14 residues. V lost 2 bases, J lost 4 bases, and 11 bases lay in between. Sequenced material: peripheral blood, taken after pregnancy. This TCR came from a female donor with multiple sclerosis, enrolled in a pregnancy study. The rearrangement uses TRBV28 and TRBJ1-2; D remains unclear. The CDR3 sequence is CASSLRKTAYGYTF. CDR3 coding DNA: TGTGCCAGCAGTTTACGTAAGACTGCCTATGGCTACACCTTC.